This TCR beta chain was identified in a study of CD8+ T cells in alopecia areata. Extracted from the samples, RNA was reverse transcribed into cDNA to serve as the sequencing template. Sequencing used immunoSEQ multiplex PCR; TCRdb keeps in-frame clones, though not all of them. The sample carries fewer than 25,000 clones, about 63% recorded once. This clone was found a few times. Treatment described: oral pan-JAK inhibitor, 5-10 mg twice daily. Collection of lesional scalp punch biopsies and peripheral blood was performed in alopecia areata patients. Looked up from germline, CDR1 is SGDLS and CDR2 is YYNGEE. CDR3 length equals 12 residues. The V gene lost 4 bases and the J gene lost 7 bases, with 12 bases spanning the gap.

This clonotype was obtained from a human donor with alopecia areata. The sequenced sample was skin, obtained at week 4, from a patient treated with tofacitinib. The chain carries TRBV9 and TRBJ2-7; D remains ambiguous. The CDR3 reads CASSLNEREQYF. The CDR3 DNA is TGTGCCAGCAGCCTGAACGAAAGGGAGCAGTACTTC.